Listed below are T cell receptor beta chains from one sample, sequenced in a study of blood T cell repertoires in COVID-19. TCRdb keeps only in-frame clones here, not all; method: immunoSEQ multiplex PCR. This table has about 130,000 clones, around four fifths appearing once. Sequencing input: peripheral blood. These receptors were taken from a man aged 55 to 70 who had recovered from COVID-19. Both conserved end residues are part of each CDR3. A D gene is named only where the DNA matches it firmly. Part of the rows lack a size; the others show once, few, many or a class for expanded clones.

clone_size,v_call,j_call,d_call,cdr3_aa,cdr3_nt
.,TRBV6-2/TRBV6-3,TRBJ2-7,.,CASSYGGKDYF,TGTGCCAGCAGTTACGGAGGGAAGGACTACTTC
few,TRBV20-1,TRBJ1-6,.,CSASVREFSPLHF,TGCAGTGCTAGTGTCAGGGAATTTTCACCCCTCCACTTT
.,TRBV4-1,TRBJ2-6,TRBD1,CASSPSPTGGSLTGANVLTF,TGCGCCAGCAGCCCGAGCCCGACAGGGGGCTCCCTGACCGGGGCCAACGTCCTGACTTTC
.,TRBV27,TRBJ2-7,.,CASSFSRYYEQYF,TGTGCCAGCAGTTTTTCGAGATACTACGAGCAGTACTTC
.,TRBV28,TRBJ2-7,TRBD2,CASSLNSGVRFEQYF,TGTGCCAGCAGTTTAAATAGCGGGGTTCGGTTCGAGCAGTACTTC
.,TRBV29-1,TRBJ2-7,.,CSVVVEGAHEQYF,TGCAGCGTTGTGGTGGAGGGGGCCCACGAGCAGTACTTC
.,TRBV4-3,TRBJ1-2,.,CASSQDFTGNGYTF,TGCGCCAGCAGCCAAGATTTTACGGGGAATGGCTACACCTTC
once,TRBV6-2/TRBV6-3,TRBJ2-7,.,CASSYSRSDSSEQYF,TGTGCCAGCAGTTACTCCCGGAGTGACTCTTCCGAGCAGTACTTC
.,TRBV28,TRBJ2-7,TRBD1,CASRPGQGVFEQYF,TGTGCCAGCAGGCCGGGACAGGGTGTATTCGAGCAGTACTTC
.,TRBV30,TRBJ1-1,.,CAWSGAYGGTEAFF,TGTGCCTGGAGTGGGGCCTACGGGGGCACTGAAGCTTTCTTT
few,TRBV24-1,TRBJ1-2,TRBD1,CATSARQGTGYTF,TGTGCCACCAGTGCCCGACAGGGAACCGGCTACACCTTC
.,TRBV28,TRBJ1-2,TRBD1,CASSSGQGADYTF,TGTGCCAGCAGTTCCGGACAGGGGGCCGACTACACCTTC
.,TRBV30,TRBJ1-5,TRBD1,CAWSTTGYQPQHF,TGTGCCTGGAGTACGACAGGGTATCAGCCCCAGCATTTT
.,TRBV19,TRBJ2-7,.,CASSIVVQHYEQYF,TGTGCCAGTAGTATAGTAGTACAGCACTACGAGCAGTACTTC
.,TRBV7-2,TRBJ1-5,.,CASSLGVSNQPQHF,TGTGCCAGCAGCTTAGGAGTTAGCAATCAGCCCCAGCATTTT
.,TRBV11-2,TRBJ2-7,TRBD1,CASSQGQSTSYEQYF,TGTGCCAGCAGCCAGGGACAGTCCACCTCCTACGAGCAGTACTTC
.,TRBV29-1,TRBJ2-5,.,CSAEGTFQETQYF,TGCAGCGCCGAGGGGACATTCCAAGAGACCCAGTACTTC
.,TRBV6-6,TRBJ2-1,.,CATKLGYNEQFF,TGTGCCACCAAACTCGGCTACAATGAGCAGTTCTTC
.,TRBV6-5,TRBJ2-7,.,CASSYSRGIYEQYF,TGTGCCAGCAGTTACTCGAGAGGGATCTACGAGCAGTACTTC
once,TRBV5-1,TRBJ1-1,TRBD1,CASSGGQGPYTEAFF,TGCGCCAGCAGCGGAGGACAGGGTCCGTACACTGAAGCTTTCTTT
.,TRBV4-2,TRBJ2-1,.,CASSQDGGSYNEQFF,TGTGCCAGCAGCCAAGACGGCGGGTCCTACAATGAGCAGTTCTTC
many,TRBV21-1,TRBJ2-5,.,CASSRGSIRSVGETQYF,TGTGCCAGCAGCAGAGGCAGTATCCGGTCAGTGGGAGAGACCCAGTACTTC
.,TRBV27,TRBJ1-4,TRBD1,CASSSWTGGNEKLFF,TGTGCCAGCAGTTCATGGACAGGGGGTAATGAAAAACTGTTTTTT
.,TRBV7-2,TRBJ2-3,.,CASRRGGQIDTQYF,TGTGCCAGCAGGAGAGGGGGACAAATAGATACGCAGTATTTT
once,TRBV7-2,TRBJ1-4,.,CASSRYTGGEKLFF,TGTGCCAGCAGCCGTTACACTGGGGGCGAAAAACTGTTTTTT
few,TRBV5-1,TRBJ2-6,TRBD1,CASSYQGGAPGANVLTF,TGCGCCAGCAGCTACCAAGGGGGCGCGCCTGGGGCCAACGTCCTGACTTTC
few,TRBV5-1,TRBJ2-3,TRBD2,CASSLSTSGSLDTQYF,TGCGCCAGCAGCTTGTCGACTAGCGGGAGCCTAGATACGCAGTATTTT
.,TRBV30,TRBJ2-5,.,CAWSVGQQETQYF,TGTGCCTGGAGTGTTGGGCAGCAAGAGACCCAGTACTTC
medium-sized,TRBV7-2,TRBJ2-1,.,CASSFPSSAYNEQFF,TGTGCCAGCAGCTTCCCTAGTAGCGCCTACAATGAGCAGTTCTTC
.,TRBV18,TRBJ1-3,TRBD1,CASSPTGQGGGNTIYF,TGTGCCAGCTCACCGACCGGACAGGGCGGAGGAAACACCATATATTTT
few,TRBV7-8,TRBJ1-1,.,CASSLFGQPNTEAFF,TGTGCCAGCAGCTTATTCGGTCAACCCAACACTGAAGCTTTCTTT
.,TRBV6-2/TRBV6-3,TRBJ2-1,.,CASSRGYEQFF,TGTGCCAGCAGTCGCGGTTATGAGCAGTTCTTC
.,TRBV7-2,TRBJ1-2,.,CASSLTGYGYTF,TGTGCCAGCAGCTTAACAGGCTACGGCTACACCTTC
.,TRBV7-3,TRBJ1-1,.,CASSLSAGLRTEAFF,TGTGCCAGCAGCTTAAGTGCGGGGCTGCGAACTGAAGCTTTCTTT
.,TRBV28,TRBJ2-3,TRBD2,CASSSSGVTDTQYF,TGTGCCAGCAGTTCTAGCGGGGTGACAGATACGCAGTATTTT
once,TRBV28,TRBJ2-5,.,CASSPREAQYF,TGTGCCAGCAGTCCCAGAGAGGCCCAGTACTTC
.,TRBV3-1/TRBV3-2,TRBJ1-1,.,CASSKEGDGGTNTEAFF,TGTGCCAGCAGCAAGGAGGGTGACGGGGGTACGAACACTGAAGCTTTCTTT
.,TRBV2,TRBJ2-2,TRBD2,CASRRDSGSLGELFF,TGTGCCAGCAGGCGGGATAGCGGGAGTCTCGGGGAGCTGTTTTTT
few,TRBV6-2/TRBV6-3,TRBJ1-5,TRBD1,CASSSGGSRNQPQHF,TGTGCCAGCAGTTCAGGGGGCTCACGGAATCAGCCCCAGCATTTT
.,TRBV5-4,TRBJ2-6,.,CASSLGRGSAGANVLTF,TGTGCCAGCAGCCTTGGGAGGGGGTCGGCTGGGGCCAACGTCCTGACTTTC
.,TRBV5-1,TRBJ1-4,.,CASSFKSGEAANEKLFF,TGCGCCAGCAGCTTTAAATCGGGGGAAGCTGCTAATGAAAAACTGTTTTTT
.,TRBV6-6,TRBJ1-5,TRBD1,CASSYSRAGGIQPQHF,TGTGCCAGCAGTTACTCGAGGGCAGGGGGGATTCAGCCCCAGCATTTT
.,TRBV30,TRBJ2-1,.,CAWSLGGYNEQFF,TGTGCCTGGTCCCTCGGAGGGTACAATGAGCAGTTCTTC
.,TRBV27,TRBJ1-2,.,CASSSRSGYGYTF,TGTGCCAGCAGTTCTCGGTCAGGATATGGCTACACCTTC
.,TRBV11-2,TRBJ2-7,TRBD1,CASSLGTGIEQYF,TGTGCCAGCAGCCTTGGGACAGGGATCGAGCAGTACTTC
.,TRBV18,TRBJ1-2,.,CASSPLRDIDGYTF,TGTGCCAGCTCACCACTCCGGGACATAGATGGCTACACCTTC
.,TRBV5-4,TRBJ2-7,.,CASSLLEGKSYEQYF,TGTGCCAGCAGCCTCCTGGAGGGGAAATCCTACGAGCAGTACTTC
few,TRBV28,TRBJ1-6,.,CASKLGGGSSYNSPLHF,TGTGCCAGCAAGTTGGGAGGCGGGAGCTCCTATAATTCACCCCTCCACTTT
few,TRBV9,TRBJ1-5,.,CASSVGTLGGQPQHF,TGTGCCAGCAGCGTCGGGACCCTCGGGGGTCAGCCCCAGCATTTT
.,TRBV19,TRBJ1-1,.,CASSIATALGNTEAFF,TGTGCCAGTAGTATAGCGACAGCCCTGGGGAACACTGAAGCTTTCTTT
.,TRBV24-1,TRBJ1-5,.,CATSDLSGDSNQPQHF,TGTGCCACCAGTGATTTATCAGGGGATAGCAATCAGCCCCAGCATTTT
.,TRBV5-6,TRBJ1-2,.,CASSLLGVGYTF,TGTGCCAGCAGCTTGTTAGGGGTCGGCTACACCTTC
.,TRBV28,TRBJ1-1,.,CASSPGTGGNTEAFF,TGTGCCAGCAGTCCAGGGACGGGAGGGAACACTGAAGCTTTCTTT